This T cell receptor beta chain was sequenced for a study of blood T cell repertoires in COVID-19. Study overall: In each case, the material was cDNA or gDNA derived from T cells, B-cell-depleted T cells, or PBMCs.

Each participant's cohort was designated according to participant-reported clinical history. The V end lost 3 bases, the J end lost 7 bases, and 24 bases lay between the germline ends. The V gene's germline CDR1 is DFQATT and CDR2 SNEGSKA (reference sequence). The CDR3 extends over 16 amino acids. The assay was immunoSEQ multiplex PCR, and TCRdb's table has in-frame clones only and misses some. Of roughly 430,000 clones in the sample, roughly 90% were seen once. The specimen sequenced was PBMCs or T cells enriched from blood (not recorded which). This chain joins TRBV20-1 and TRBJ1-1; maybe TRBD1 (5 bases). The TCR sequence derives from a middle-aged woman with acute COVID-19. CDR3 nucleotides: TGCAGTGCTAGTTGGGGGGGAGAGCGGCCACGGGGTGAAGCTTTCTTT. Amino acid sequence: CSASWGGERPRGEAFF.